This T cell receptor (beta chain) was sequenced in a study of shared clonotypes between healthy human individuals. Notes on this clone: This probably arose from a read error, given a far larger clone one base away.

This table comes from immunoSEQ multiplex PCR, and its TCRdb copy is limited to in-frame clones, with some not included. The sample lists 470,000 or so clones, roughly 80% occurring once. This CDR3 contains 14 residues. From germline, CDR1 is SNHLY and CDR2 FYNNEI. The genes are TRBV2 and TRBJ2-7; 9 positions agree with TRBD2. Sequencing was performed on PBMCs. The TCR sequence derives from a woman in her forties in good health. Some clones in this sample may be carry-over from other donors' samples. CDR3 coding DNA: TGTGCCAGCAGGATTAGCGGGAGCTCCTACGATCAGTACTTC. It translates to CASRISGSSYDQYF.